The present T cell receptor (beta chain) was sequenced within a study of esophageal squamous cell carcinoma under preoperative chemotherapy. On the study more broadly: TCR repertoires were profiled from both peripheral blood T cells and tumor-infiltrating lymphocytes.

TCRdb re-derived calls from the PCR reads in MiXCR, one entry per CDR3 protein. The sample lists around 10,000 distinct CDR3 sequences, under 55% occurring once. By frequency in the sample, this clonotype is medium-sized. Its antigen is not identified. Study-wide points: Paclitaxel-nedaplatin therapy caused immediate, substantial clonotype frequency changes.

The ends were cut back, 3 bases at V and 2 bases at J, with 17 bases in the middle. CDR1 is SGHVS, CDR2 FQNEAQ, per germline. The CDR3 extends over 17 amino acids. Time point described: after preoperative PTX-NDP chemotherapy. The clonotype was recovered from a human donor with esophageal squamous cell carcinoma. The donor label of this sample is uncertain. Collection of the sample occurred from a patient given preoperative chemotherapy. This chain links TRBV7-8 with TRBJ1-5, with D possibly TRBD1 on 5 matching bases. As DNA, the CDR3 is TGTGCCAGCAGCTTCATAGGGCGGGGGGGGGGCAATCAGCCCCAGCATTTT. Encoded protein: CASSFIGRGGGNQPQHF.